Listed here are 19 T cell receptor beta chains from one sample, sequenced in a study of T cells after yellow fever vaccination. TCRdb reanalysed the 5' RACE reads using MiXCR and keeps one entry per CDR3 protein. The sample carries some 300,000 distinct CDR3 sequences, roughly 8.6% recorded once. The sample here was PBMCs, taken about 41 days after the first yellow fever vaccination. The receptors come from a man aged 18 to 29 who received the YFV17D yellow fever vaccine.

This clonotype was counted between two and nine times. The V gene is TRBV4-3, the J gene TRBJ2-3; D possibly matches TRBD1 or TRBD2 (5 bases each). The CDR3 runs to 17 residues. The V gene lost 4 bases and the J gene lost 1 base, with 18 bases spanning the gap. Germline CDR1 is LGHNA and CDR2 is YSLEER. In nucleotides, the CDR3 is TGCGCCAGCAGCCTCGGCGTGCCGGGGACCCGCACAGATACGCAGTATTTT. Its protein product is CASSLGVPGTRTDTQYF.

This clonotype was recorded a few times. As the CDR3 is not closed by the conserved phenylalanine or tryptophan, this likely results from a read error. It is unclear where the CDR3 begins or ends on the DNA, so no DNA is shown, and the CDR3 is as TCRdb lists it. The J gene is TRBJ2-7, the V gene TRBV7-6. The germline CDR1 and CDR2 sequences are SGHVS and FNYEAQ. The CDR3 has 8 amino acids, counting both end residues. CDR3 residues: CASSPRAA.

In this sample, this clonotype turned up many times. The rearrangement links TRBV5-1 to TRBJ2-1; 10 bases line up with TRBD1. Germline V gives CDR1 SGHRS, CDR2 YFSETQ. V shed 7 bases, J shed 5 bases, and the junction held 6 bases outside the gene matches. The CDR3 is 14 residues long. The CDR3 region has the DNA TGCGCCAGCTGCGACAGGGGGCTAAACAATGAGCAGTTCTTC. Its protein product is CASCDRGLNNEQFF.

The V and J genes are TRBV12-3 or TRBV12-4 and TRBJ2-1, with 9 bases aligning to TRBD2. V dropped 8 bases and J dropped 6; count of bases not matched to a gene: 8. This CDR3 comprises 14 residues. The CDR3 nucleotides are TGTGCCAGCTCGGGCGGGGGGGCCGGCAATGAGCAGTTCTTC. This gives the protein CASSGGGAGNEQFF.

This clonotype showed up many times. The rearrangement links TRBV5-1 to TRBJ1-5; weak D call: TRBD1 (5 bases). This CDR3 has 14 amino acids. Trimming took 0 bases from V and 9 from J, leaving 13 bases between them. CDR1 and CDR2 (germline): SGHRS, YFSETQ. DNA for the CDR3: TGCGCCAGCAGCTTGGAAGGGCCGGGGGGGCCCCAGCATTTT. Translation gives CASSLEGPGGPQHF.

The V and J genes are TRBV3-1 and TRBJ2-3; D may be TRBD1 (6 bases). The CDR3 extends over 17 amino acids. The V end was cut by 4 bases, the J end by 0 bases, with 17 bases between. Germline-derived CDR1 and CDR2 are LGHDT and YNNKEL (reference sequence). In DNA, the CDR3 is TGTGCCAGCAGCCGGCCAACCGGACAGTCTAGCACAGATACGCAGTATTTT. Amino acids: CASSRPTGQSSTDTQYF.

This clonotype was counted ten times or more. The chain uses TRBV7-2 and TRBJ2-7; D unclear. The CDR3 has 12 amino acids. V lost 4 bases, J lost 0 bases, and 4 bases lay in between. The germline CDR1 and CDR2 sequences are SGHTA and FQGNSA. The CDR3 nucleotides are TGTGCCAGCAGCTCGAGCTCCTACGAGCAGTACTTC. Protein product: CASSSSSYEQYF.

This clonotype was counted ten times or more. The rearrangement uses TRBV2 and TRBJ1-4; the match to TRBD1 covers 7 bases. Per the germline V gene, CDR1 is SNHLY and CDR2 is FYNNEI. V lost 8 bases, J lost 8 bases, and 11 bases stayed unmatched. The CDR3 is made up of 14 amino acids. The CDR3, as DNA: TGTGCCAGCGGCGCTGACAGGGTACGGGAAAAACTGTTTTTT. Its translation: CASGADRVREKLFF.

The table lists this clonotype with many counts. This rearrangement joins TRBV4-1 to TRBJ2-2; 10 bases line up with TRBD2. There are 16 residues in the CDR3. The germline V gene has CDR1 MGHRA and CDR2 YSYEKL. Trimming took 4 bases from V and 4 from J; bases not matched to a gene: 6. As DNA, the CDR3 is TGCGCCAGCAGCCCCGGACTAGCGGCAGTCACCGGGGAGCTGTTTTTT. Its protein is CASSPGLAAVTGELFF.

This clonotype was recorded many times. This chain connects TRBV18 to TRBJ2-5; D is possibly TRBD1 (5 bases). CDR3 size: 16 residues. The germline V gene has CDR1 KGHSH and CDR2 LQKENI. The ends were cut back, 3 bases at V and 1 base at J, with 15 bases in the middle. CDR3 region: CASSPSNAGSQETQYF. In nucleotides, the CDR3 is TGTGCCAGCTCACCTTCCAATGCAGGGTCCCAAGAGACCCAGTACTTC.

This clonotype was detected a few times. J is TRBJ2-1 and V is TRBV18; no firm D call. This CDR3 has 13 residues. The germline V gene has CDR1 KGHSH and CDR2 LQKENI. V dropped 3 bases and J dropped 8 bases, with 11 bases sitting between them. The DNA for the CDR3 is TGTGCCAGCTCACCCGTCCTTCTCCATGAGCAGTTCTTC. Encoded protein: CASSPVLLHEQFF.

This clonotype was detected only a few times. The rearrangement uses TRBV3-1 and TRBJ2-5; 9 bases are shared with TRBD1. Germline trimming cut 1 base from V and 0 bases from J; bases unmatched to any gene: 6. Germline-derived CDR1 and CDR2 are LGHDT and YNNKEL (reference sequence). The CDR3 runs 17 residues. The CDR3 reads CASSQAGTGSYQETQYF. The CDR3 DNA follows: TGTGCCAGCAGCCAAGCCGGGACAGGGTCGTACCAAGAGACCCAGTACTTC.

In this sample, this clonotype turned up a few times. This sequence joins TRBV5-1 and TRBJ2-3; 16 nucleotides line up with TRBD2. Germline-derived CDR1 and CDR2 are SGHRS and YFSETQ. Trimming at V came to 3 bases and at J to 4 bases, leaving 8 bases not matched to a gene. There are 18 residues in the CDR3. The CDR3 loop is CASSSGGLAGGPPDTQYF. CDR3 DNA: TGCGCCAGCAGCTCAGGGGGACTAGCGGGGGGGCCTCCAGATACGCAGTATTTT. The variable domain in full, with the rest retrieved from reference TRBV5-1 and TRBJ2-3, is KAGVTQTPRYLIKTRGQQVTLSCSPISGHRSVSWYQQTPGQGLQFLFEYFSETQRNKGNFPGRFSGRQFSNSRSEMNVSTLELGDSALYLCASSSGGLAGGPPDTQYFGPGTRLTVL.

This clonotype was seen a handful of times. The chain is built from TRBV6-1 and TRBJ2-7; 7 nucleotides line up with TRBD1. Per the germline V gene, CDR1 is MNHNS and CDR2 is SASEGT. V was clipped by 6 bases and J by 4 bases; unmatched bases: 6. The CDR3 has 13 amino acids. Here the CDR3 reads CASRSQGSYEQYF. CDR3 bases: TGTGCCAGCAGGTCACAGGGGTCGTACGAGCAGTACTTC.

This clonotype was seen at least ten times. The V and J genes are TRBV12-3 or TRBV12-4 and TRBJ2-7, with 10 positions matching TRBD1. V trimming: 4 bases; J trimming: 4 bases; junction bases outside the gene matches: 7. CDR3 length: 15 amino acids. The CDR3 loop reads CASSWTGGLGYEQYF. Written as DNA, the CDR3 is TGTGCCAGCAGTTGGACAGGGGGACTCGGGTACGAGCAGTACTTC.

The V gene is TRBV20-1, the J gene TRBJ2-7, with 10 bases identical to TRBD1. V lost 2 bases and J lost 1; bases outside the gene matches: 5. Germline V lookup: CDR1 DFQATT, CDR2 SNEGSKA (reference sequence). The CDR3 runs to 15 residues. The CDR3 loop is CSARPDRGLSYEQYV. CDR3 DNA: TGCAGTGCTAGACCTGACAGGGGGCTATCCTACGAGCAGTACGTC.

This clonotype was seen a handful of times. J is TRBJ1-2 and V is TRBV14, with no clear D. The CDR3 loop spans 12 amino acids. Trimming took 3 bases from V and 4 from J, leaving 6 bases between them. Germline CDR1 reads SGHDN; CDR2 reads FVKESK. The CDR3 DNA reads TGTGCCAGCAGCCAGGGCTTCTATGGCTACACCTTC. As protein: CASSQGFYGYTF.

This clonotype appeared a few times. The chain joins TRBV20-1 to TRBJ2-7; 14 bases are a match to TRBD2. The CDR3 totals 16 residues. The V gene's germline CDR1 is DFQATT and CDR2 SNEGSKA (reference sequence). Trimming at V came to 3 bases and at J to 3 bases, leaving 7 bases not matched to a gene. CDR3 amino acids: CSASLPGTSGGYEQYF. CDR3 in DNA: TGCAGTGCTAGTTTGCCTGGGACTAGCGGGGGCTACGAGCAGTACTTC.

This clonotype appeared a few times. The chain carries TRBV6-1 and TRBJ1-2; 7 bases fit TRBD1. Germline-derived CDR1 and CDR2 are MNHNS and SASEGT. There are 13 residues in the CDR3. Trimming removed 5 bases from V and 7 bases from J; junction bases left unmatched: 7. The CDR3 DNA reads TGTGCCAGCAGTCCGGACAGGTTCGGTGGCTACACCTTC. This encodes CASSPDRFGGYTF.